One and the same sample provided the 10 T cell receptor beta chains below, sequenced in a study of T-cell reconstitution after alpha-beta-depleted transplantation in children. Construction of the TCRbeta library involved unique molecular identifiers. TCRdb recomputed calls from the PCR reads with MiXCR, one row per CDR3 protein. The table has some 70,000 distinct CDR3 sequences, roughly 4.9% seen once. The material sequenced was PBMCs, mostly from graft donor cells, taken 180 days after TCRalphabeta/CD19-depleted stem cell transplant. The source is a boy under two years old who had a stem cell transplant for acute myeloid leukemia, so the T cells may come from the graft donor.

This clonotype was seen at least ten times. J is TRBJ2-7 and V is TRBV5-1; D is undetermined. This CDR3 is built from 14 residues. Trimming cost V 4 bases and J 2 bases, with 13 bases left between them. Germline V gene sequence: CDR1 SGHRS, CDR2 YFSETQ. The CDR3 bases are TGCGCCAGCAGCCCTCGTGGCGGACCCTACGAGCAGTACGTC. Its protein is CASSPRGGPYEQYV.

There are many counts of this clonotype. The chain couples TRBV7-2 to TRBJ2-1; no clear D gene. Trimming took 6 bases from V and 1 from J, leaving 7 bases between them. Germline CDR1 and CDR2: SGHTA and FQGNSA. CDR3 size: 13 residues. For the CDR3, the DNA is TGTGCCAGCAGTGGTGATTCCTACAATGAGCAGTTCTTC. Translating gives CASSGDSYNEQFF.

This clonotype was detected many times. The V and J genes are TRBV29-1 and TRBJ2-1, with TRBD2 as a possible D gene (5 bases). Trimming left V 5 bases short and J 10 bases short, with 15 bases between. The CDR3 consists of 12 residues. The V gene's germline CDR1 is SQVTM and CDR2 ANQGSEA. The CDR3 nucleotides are TGCAGCGTTTTAGTGGGTCAGCGGGAGCAGTTCTTC. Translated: CSVLVGQREQFF.

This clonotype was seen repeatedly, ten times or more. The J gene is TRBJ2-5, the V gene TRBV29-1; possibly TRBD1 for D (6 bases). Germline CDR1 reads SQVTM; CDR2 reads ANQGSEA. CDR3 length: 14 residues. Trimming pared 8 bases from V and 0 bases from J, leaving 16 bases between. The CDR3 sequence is CSTSGQPNQETQYF. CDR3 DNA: TGCAGCACCTCCGGACAGCCGAACCAAGAGACCCAGTACTTC.

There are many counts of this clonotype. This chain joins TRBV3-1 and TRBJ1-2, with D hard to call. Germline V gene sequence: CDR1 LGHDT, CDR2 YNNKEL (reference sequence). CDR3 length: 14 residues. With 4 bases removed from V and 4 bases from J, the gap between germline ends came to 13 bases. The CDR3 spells CASSPPEGGYGYTF. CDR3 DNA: TGTGCCAGCAGCCCCCCGGAGGGCGGCTATGGCTACACCTTC.

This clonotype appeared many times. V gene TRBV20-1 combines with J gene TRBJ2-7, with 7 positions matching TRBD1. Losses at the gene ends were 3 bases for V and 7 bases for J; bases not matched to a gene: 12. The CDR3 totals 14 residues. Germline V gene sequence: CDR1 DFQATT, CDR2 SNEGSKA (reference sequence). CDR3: CSARKTRQGGEQYV. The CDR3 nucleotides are TGCAGTGCTAGGAAGACCCGACAGGGCGGGGAGCAGTACGTC.

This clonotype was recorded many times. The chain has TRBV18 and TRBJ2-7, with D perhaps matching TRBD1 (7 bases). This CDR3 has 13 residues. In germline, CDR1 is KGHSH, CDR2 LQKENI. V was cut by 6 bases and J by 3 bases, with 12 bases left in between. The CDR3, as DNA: TGTGCCAGCTCCCAGGGGGGCGTCTACGAGCAGTACGTC. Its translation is CASSQGGVYEQYV.

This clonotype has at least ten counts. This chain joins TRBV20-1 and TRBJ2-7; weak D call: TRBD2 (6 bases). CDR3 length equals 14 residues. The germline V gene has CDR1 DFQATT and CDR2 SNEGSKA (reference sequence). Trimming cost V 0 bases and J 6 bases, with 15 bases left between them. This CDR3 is CSARDWGVLGEQYF. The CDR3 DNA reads TGCAGTGCTAGAGATTGGGGGGTATTGGGCGAGCAGTACTTC.

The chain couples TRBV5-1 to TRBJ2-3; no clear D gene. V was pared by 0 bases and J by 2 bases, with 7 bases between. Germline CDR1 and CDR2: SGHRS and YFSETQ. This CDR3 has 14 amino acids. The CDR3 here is CASSLVVNTDTQYF. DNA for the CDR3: TGCGCCAGCAGCTTGGTGGTAAACACAGATACGCAGTATTTT. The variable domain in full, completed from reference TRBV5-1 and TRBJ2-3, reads KAGVTQTPRYLIKTRGQQVTLSCSPISGHRSVSWYQQTPGQGLQFLFEYFSETQRNKGNFPGRFSGRQFSNSRSEMNVSTLELGDSALYLCASSLVVNTDTQYFGPGTRLTVL.

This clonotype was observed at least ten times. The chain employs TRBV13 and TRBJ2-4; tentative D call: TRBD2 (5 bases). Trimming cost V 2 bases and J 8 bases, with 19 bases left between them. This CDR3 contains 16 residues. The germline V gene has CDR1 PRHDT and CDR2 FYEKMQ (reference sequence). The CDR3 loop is CASSLWVGGYGDIQYF. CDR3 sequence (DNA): TGTGCCAGCAGCTTATGGGTCGGCGGCTACGGGGACATTCAGTACTTC.